The 25 T cell receptor beta chains below were found in one sample sequenced in a study of T-cell reconstitution after alpha-beta-depleted transplantation in children. The TCRbeta library incorporated unique molecular identifiers. Using its own MiXCR run on the PCR reads, TCRdb lists one record per CDR3 protein. Among about 610,000 distinct CDR3 sequences, 25% to 30% were seen once, and the ten largest hold around a third. The material sequenced was PBMCs, taken before TCRalphabeta/CD19-depleted stem cell transplant. These receptors originate from a boy in the first two years of life with Wiskott-Aldrich syndrome, due to receive a stem cell transplant.

This sequence joins TRBV5-1 and TRBJ2-5; D gene uncertain. Trimming removed 1 base from V and 2 bases from J, with 9 bases in between. The germline V gene encodes CDR1 SGHRS and CDR2 YFSETQ. CDR3 length equals 14 residues. The CDR3, as DNA: TGCGCCAGCAGCTTGATGGGTAATCAAGAGACCCAGTACTTC. It translates to CASSLMGNQETQYF. The variable domain in full, completed from reference TRBV5-1 and TRBJ2-5, reads KAGVTQTPRYLIKTRGQQVTLSCSPISGHRSVSWYQQTPGQGLQFLFEYFSETQRNKGNFPGRFSGRQFSNSRSEMNVSTLELGDSALYLCASSLMGNQETQYFGPGTRLLVL.

The chain is built from TRBV29-1 and TRBJ1-1, with 8 bases that match TRBD1. Germline CDR1 is SQVTM and CDR2 is ANQGSEA. The CDR3 is 12 amino acids. The V and J ends lost 5 bases and 4 bases, in that order; junction bases with no gene match: 3. The CDR3 is CSVQGAFTEAFF. CDR3 DNA sequence: TGCAGCGTTCAGGGGGCGTTCACTGAAGCTTTCTTT. The complete variable domain, with remaining parts taken from reference TRBV29-1 and TRBJ1-1, reads SAVISQKPSRDICQRGTSLTIQCQVDSQVTMMFWYRQQPGQSLTLIATANQGSEATYESGFVIDKFPISRPNLTFSTLTVSNMSPEDSSIYLCSVQGAFTEAFFGQGTRLTVV.

This clonotype has more than one count but fewer than ten. The chain uses TRBV5-1 and TRBJ2-7; 9 bases are a match to TRBD1. With V trimmed by 4 bases and J by 1 base, 9 bases remained unmatched. Germline V gene lookup returns CDR1 SGHRS and CDR2 YFSETQ. The CDR3 has 16 amino acids. The CDR3 region has the DNA TGCGCCAGCAGCAGACAAACAGGGGGCCAATCCTACGAGCAGTACTTC. This gives the protein CASSRQTGGQSYEQYF. Based on the CDR3 plus reference TRBV5-1 and TRBJ2-7, the full variable domain is KAGVTQTPRYLIKTRGQQVTLSCSPISGHRSVSWYQQTPGQGLQFLFEYFSETQRNKGNFPGRFSGRQFSNSRSEMNVSTLELGDSALYLCASSRQTGGQSYEQYFGPGTRLTVT.

The genes are TRBV7-2 and TRBJ1-5; 9 bases match TRBD1. The CDR3 totals 17 residues. The J segment lost 0 bases and the V segment lost 5 bases, leaving 8 bases of the junction unmatched. Germline V lookup: CDR1 SGHTA, CDR2 FQGNSA. The CDR3 loop is CASSPGTGLYSNQPQHF. The CDR3 DNA reads as TGTGCCAGCAGCCCTGGGACAGGGCTTTATAGCAATCAGCCCCAGCATTTT.

The table lists this clonotype with a few counts. The V gene is TRBV7-3, the J gene TRBJ2-3, with D perhaps TRBD2 (6 bases). The CDR3 covers 14 residues. V was trimmed by 5 bases and J by 2 bases, leaving 11 bases between them. Germline V gene sequence: CDR1 SGHTA, CDR2 FQGTGA. Here the CDR3 reads CASSPGTPTDTQYF. The CDR3 nucleotides read TGTGCCAGCAGCCCGGGGACTCCCACAGATACGCAGTATTTT.

This clonotype was picked up a small number of times. V is TRBV5-1 and J is TRBJ2-1; 13 positions match TRBD2. This CDR3 has 14 residues. V trimming: 3 bases; J trimming: 9 bases; junction bases outside the gene matches: 3. Germline V gene lookup returns CDR1 SGHRS and CDR2 YFSETQ. CDR3 sequence: CASSSLAGGGEQFF. CDR3 in DNA: TGCGCCAGCAGCTCACTAGCGGGAGGGGGTGAGCAGTTCTTC. Drawing the rest from reference TRBV5-1 and TRBJ2-1, the complete variable domain is KAGVTQTPRYLIKTRGQQVTLSCSPISGHRSVSWYQQTPGQGLQFLFEYFSETQRNKGNFPGRFSGRQFSNSRSEMNVSTLELGDSALYLCASSSLAGGGEQFFGPGTRLTVL.

The chain carries TRBV5-1 and TRBJ1-5; D possibly corresponds to TRBD1 (5 bases). The V end was cut by 5 bases, the J end by 3 bases, with 9 bases between. CDR1 and CDR2 from the germline V gene are SGHRS and YFSETQ. The CDR3 is made up of 13 amino acids. The DNA for the CDR3 is TGCGCCAGCAGGGCAGGGCCCAATCAGCCCCAGCATTTT. Protein product: CASRAGPNQPQHF.

The chain carries TRBV5-1 and TRBJ2-1; D not certain. Germline values: CDR1 SGHRS, CDR2 YFSETQ. V lost 4 bases, J lost 9 bases, and 11 bases lay in between. The CDR3 contains 12 residues. CDR3 nucleotides: TGCGCCAGCAGCACCCAGATCGGTGAGCAGTTCTTC. It specifies CASSTQIGEQFF. The variable domain in full, with the rest retrieved from reference TRBV5-1 and TRBJ2-1, is KAGVTQTPRYLIKTRGQQVTLSCSPISGHRSVSWYQQTPGQGLQFLFEYFSETQRNKGNFPGRFSGRQFSNSRSEMNVSTLELGDSALYLCASSTQIGEQFFGPGTRLTVL.

V usage is TRBV7-2 and J usage is TRBJ2-1; 7 bases fit TRBD2. Losses at the gene ends were 2 bases for V and 2 bases for J; bases not matched to a gene: 9. Germline CDR1 SGHTA, CDR2 FQGNSA. This CDR3 spans 17 amino acids. CDR3 sequence reads: CASSLFLAGAAYNEQFF. CDR3 sequence (DNA): TGTGCCAGCAGCTTATTCTTGGCGGGAGCGGCCTACAATGAGCAGTTCTTC.

This sequence joins TRBV2 and TRBJ2-1; the D gene could be TRBD1 or TRBD2 (5 bases each). Germline V gives CDR1 SNHLY, CDR2 FYNNEI. There are 15 residues in the CDR3. Trimming took off 5 bases at V and 2 bases at J, with 13 bases between the two ends. CDR3 coding DNA: TGTGCCAGCAGTCTCCGGGACGTAGCCTACAATGAGCAGTTCTTC. Its protein is CASSLRDVAYNEQFF.

The chain uses TRBV5-6 and TRBJ2-1; D is unresolved. The CDR3 consists of 13 residues. Trimming stripped 2 bases from V and 7 bases from J, with 10 bases between. In germline, CDR1 is SGHDT, CDR2 YYEEEE. The CDR3 bases are TGTGCCAGCAGCTTTCGTGCGAGAAATGAGCAGTTCTTC. The encoded protein is CASSFRARNEQFF.

This clonotype was seen more than once but under ten times. The rearrangement uses TRBV5-1 and TRBJ1-1; D is possibly TRBD1 (5 bases). V gave up 0 bases and J gave up 4 bases, with 10 bases separating them. This CDR3 has 14 amino acids. The V gene's germline CDR1 is SGHRS and CDR2 YFSETQ. The CDR3 sequence: CASSLEAGFTEAFF. DNA for the CDR3: TGCGCCAGCAGCTTGGAAGCAGGGTTCACTGAAGCTTTCTTT.

V is TRBV29-1 and J is TRBJ1-1, with a tentative D call TRBD1 (5 bases). CDR3 length: 13 residues. The germline gives CDR1 SQVTM, CDR2 ANQGSEA. Deletions cut 7 bases from V and 1 base from J, with 13 bases between. The CDR3 DNA follows: TGCAGCGCCTCCGTCGGGGGGAACACTGAAGCTTTCTTT. Translation: CSASVGGNTEAFF.

The chain is built from TRBV28 and TRBJ1-5; 7 bases are shared with TRBD1. V lost 3 bases, J lost 5 bases, and 7 bases stayed unmatched. The CDR3 totals 15 residues. Germline CDR1 MDHEN, CDR2 SYDVKM. This chain's CDR3 is CASSFQGEIYQPQHF. CDR3 in DNA: TGTGCCAGCAGTTTCCAGGGGGAAATATATCAGCCCCAGCATTTT.

The rearrangement links TRBV18 to TRBJ1-4, with D perhaps matching TRBD1 (5 bases). This CDR3 spans 14 amino acids. Germline CDR1 is KGHSH and CDR2 is LQKENI. With 6 bases removed from V and 2 bases from J, the gap between germline ends came to 10 bases. The DNA for the CDR3 is TGTGCCAGCTCGGTACAGGTTACTAATGAAAAACTGTTTTTT. This translates into CASSVQVTNEKLFF.

The chain couples TRBV7-9 to TRBJ2-6, with D perhaps TRBD1 or TRBD2 (6 bases each). V lost 8 bases, J lost 2 bases, and 10 bases lay in between. The CDR3 is 14 amino acids. CDR1 and CDR2 from the germline V gene are SEHNR and FQNEAQ (reference sequence). The CDR3 DNA follows: TGTGCCAGCTCGGAGGGGGCTGGGGCCAACGTCCTGACTTTC. This sequence encodes CASSEGAGANVLTF.

This clonotype was seen only a few times. The V and J genes are TRBV11-2 and TRBJ2-3; D gene uncertain. The ends were cut back, 1 base at V and 7 bases at J, with 9 bases in the middle. CDR1 is SGHAT, CDR2 FQNNGV, per germline. The CDR3 consists of 13 residues. The CDR3 DNA reads as TGTGCCAGCAGCTTAGTGGGCCGTTATACGCAGTATTTT. Translation gives CASSLVGRYTQYF.

This clonotype was recorded at least ten times. This chain joins TRBV5-1 and TRBJ2-3; 15 bases are shared with TRBD2. This CDR3 contains 15 residues. Germline V lookup: CDR1 SGHRS, CDR2 YFSETQ. Trimming took 4 bases from V and 5 from J; bases not matched to a gene: 2. CDR3 sequence: CASSLGLAGGDTQYF. As DNA, the CDR3 is TGCGCCAGCAGCCTGGGACTAGCGGGAGGAGATACGCAGTATTTT.

This clonotype has more than one count but fewer than ten. This chain joins TRBV12-3 or TRBV12-4 and TRBJ2-4, with D possibly being TRBD2 (6 bases). The V end was cut by 2 bases, the J end by 1 base, with 15 bases between. The CDR3 spans 17 residues. The CDR3 region is CASSLRAGSVAKNIQYF. CDR3 DNA sequence: TGTGCCAGCAGTTTAAGGGCGGGGAGTGTGGCCAAAAACATTCAGTACTTC.

Note on this clonotype: One end of the junction varies from germline; a read error may be responsible. The chain recombines TRBV3-1 with TRBJ2-4; 10 nucleotides agree with TRBD2. CDR1 and CDR2 (germline): LGHDT, YNNKEL (reference sequence). The CDR3 has 13 amino acids. This CDR3 is CASSPRTSGVLNF. The CDR3 coding sequence is TGTGCCAGCAGCCCCCGGACTAGCGGCGTCTTGAACTTC.

This clonotype occurred once. The rearrangement links TRBV6-5 to TRBJ1-5; TRBD1 might be the D (6 bases). V was shortened by 1 base and J by 0 bases, with 10 bases between the two germline ends. Looked up from germline, CDR1 is MNHEY and CDR2 is SVGAGI. This CDR3 has 16 residues. The CDR3 DNA is TGTGCCAGCAGTTACTTACAGGGCGGTAGCAATCAGCCCCAGCATTTT. It is translated as CASSYLQGGSNQPQHF.

The chain employs TRBV6-6 and TRBJ2-2, with no clear D. The CDR3 has 13 amino acids. Germline V CDR1 and CDR2: MNHNY, SVGAGI (reference sequence). V was clipped by 6 bases and J by 3 bases, with 8 bases between them. The CDR3 sequence is CASSQHYTGELFF. The CDR3 DNA reads as TGTGCCAGCAGCCAACATTACACCGGGGAGCTGTTTTTT.

The V and J genes are TRBV7-6 and TRBJ2-7, with D perhaps TRBD2 (6 bases). CDR3 length: 17 amino acids. V was pared by 0 bases and J by 0 bases, with 15 bases between. Germline V gene sequence: CDR1 SGHVS, CDR2 FNYEAQ. The CDR3 sequence: CASSLAGGRIVSYEQYF. In DNA, the CDR3 is TGTGCCAGCAGCTTAGCCGGTGGGAGGATAGTCTCCTACGAGCAGTACTTC.

This clonotype came up a few times. The chain uses TRBV6-2 or TRBV6-3 and TRBJ1-3; a possible D gene is TRBD1 (5 bases). The germline V gene encodes CDR1 MNHEY and CDR2 SVGEGT. The CDR3 totals 13 residues. V lost 7 bases and J 0 bases, leaving 7 bases between the germline ends. The CDR3 DNA follows: TGTGCCAGCAAACAGGCCTCTGGAAACACCATATATTTT. Encoded protein: CASKQASGNTIYF.

This clonotype was seen a handful of times. V usage is TRBV9 and J usage is TRBJ2-3; 8 bases are shared with TRBD2. The V gene end was trimmed by 0 bases and the J gene end by 4 bases; junction bases not matched to a gene: 7. Germline V gene sequence: CDR1 SGDLS, CDR2 YYNGEE. The CDR3 runs 16 residues. CDR3 sequence reads: CASSVDNGRAPDTQYF. CDR3 DNA sequence: TGTGCCAGCAGCGTAGATAACGGGAGGGCCCCAGATACGCAGTATTTT.